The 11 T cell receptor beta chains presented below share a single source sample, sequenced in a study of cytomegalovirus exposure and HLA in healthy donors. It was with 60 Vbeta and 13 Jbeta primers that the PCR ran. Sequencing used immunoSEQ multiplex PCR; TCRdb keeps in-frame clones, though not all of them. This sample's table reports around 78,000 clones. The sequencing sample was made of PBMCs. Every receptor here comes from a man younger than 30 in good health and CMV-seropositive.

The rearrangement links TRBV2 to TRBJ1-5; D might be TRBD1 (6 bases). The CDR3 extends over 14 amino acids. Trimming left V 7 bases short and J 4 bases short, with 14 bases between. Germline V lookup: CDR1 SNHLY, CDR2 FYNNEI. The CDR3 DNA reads TGTGCCAGCACTCGCACAGGGATGAATCAGCCCCAGCATTTT. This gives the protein CASTRTGMNQPQHF.

The CDR3 DNA reads TGTGCCAGTAGGCCTGGTCAGGGGGCCGGGGAGCTGTTTTTT. Translated: CASRPGQGAGELFF. This chain connects TRBV19 to TRBJ2-2; the match to TRBD1 covers 7 bases. V shed 6 bases and J 6 bases; nucleotides not matched to a gene: 7. The CDR3 spans 14 residues. From germline, CDR1 is LNHDA and CDR2 SQIVND (reference sequence).

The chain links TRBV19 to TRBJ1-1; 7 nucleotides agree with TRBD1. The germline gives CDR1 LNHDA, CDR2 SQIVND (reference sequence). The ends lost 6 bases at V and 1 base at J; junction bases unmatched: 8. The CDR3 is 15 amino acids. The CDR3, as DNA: TGTGCCAGTAGAGCCAGGGGGTTTTCGAACACTGAAGCTTTCTTT. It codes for CASRARGFSNTEAFF.

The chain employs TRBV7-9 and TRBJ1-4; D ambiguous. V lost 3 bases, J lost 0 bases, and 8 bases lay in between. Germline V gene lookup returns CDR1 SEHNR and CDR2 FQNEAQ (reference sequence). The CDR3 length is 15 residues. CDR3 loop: CASSLPVTTNEKLFF. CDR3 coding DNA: TGTGCCAGCAGCTTGCCGGTAACAACTAATGAAAAACTGTTTTTT. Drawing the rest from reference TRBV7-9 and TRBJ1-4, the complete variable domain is DTGVSQNPRHKITKRGQNVTFRCDPISEHNRLYWYRQTLGQGPEFLTYFQNEAQLEKSRLLSDRFSAERPKGSFSTLEIQRTEQGDSAMYLCASSLPVTTNEKLFFGSGTQLSVL.

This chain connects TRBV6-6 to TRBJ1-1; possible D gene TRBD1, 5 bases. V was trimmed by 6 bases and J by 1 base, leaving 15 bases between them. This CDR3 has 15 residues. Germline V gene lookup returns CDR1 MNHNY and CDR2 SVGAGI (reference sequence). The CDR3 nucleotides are TGTGCCAGCAGCCCTCGGAAGGGGTGGAACACTGAAGCTTTCTTT. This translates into CASSPRKGWNTEAFF.

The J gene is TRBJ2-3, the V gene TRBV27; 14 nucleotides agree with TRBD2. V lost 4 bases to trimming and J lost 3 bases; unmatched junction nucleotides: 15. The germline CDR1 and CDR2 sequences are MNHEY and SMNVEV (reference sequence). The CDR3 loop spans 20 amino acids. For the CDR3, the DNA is TGTGCCAGCAGTTCCCCTGCGGGACTAGCGGGAGATACCTGGACAGATACGCAGTATTTT. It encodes CASSSPAGLAGDTWTDTQYF.

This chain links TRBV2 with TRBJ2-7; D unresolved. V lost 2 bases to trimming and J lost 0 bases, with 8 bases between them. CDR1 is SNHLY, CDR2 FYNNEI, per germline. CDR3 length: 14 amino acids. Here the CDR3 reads CASSEHQNSYEQYF. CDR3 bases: TGTGCCAGCAGTGAACACCAGAACTCCTACGAGCAGTACTTC.

The CDR3 nucleotides read TGTGCCAGCAGTTTACAGCTCAATAGCAATCAGCCCCAGCATTTT. Its protein is CASSLQLNSNQPQHF. The rearrangement uses TRBV6-1 and TRBJ1-5; D ambiguous. The CDR3 has 15 amino acids. The V gene's germline CDR1 is MNHNS and CDR2 SASEGT. V was cut by 5 bases and J by 0 bases, with 11 bases left in between.

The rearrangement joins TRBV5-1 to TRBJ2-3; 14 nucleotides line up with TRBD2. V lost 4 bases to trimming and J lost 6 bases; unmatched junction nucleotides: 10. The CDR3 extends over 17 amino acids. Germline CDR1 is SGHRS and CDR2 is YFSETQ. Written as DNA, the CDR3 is TGCGCCAGCAGCCTGCTGACTAGCGGGAGGGCAGGGGATACGCAGTATTTT. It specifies CASSLLTSGRAGDTQYF.

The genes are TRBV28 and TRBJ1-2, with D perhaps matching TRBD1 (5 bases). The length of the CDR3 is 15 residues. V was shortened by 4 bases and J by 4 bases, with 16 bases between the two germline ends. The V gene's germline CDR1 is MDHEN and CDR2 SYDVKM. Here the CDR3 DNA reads TGTGCCAGCAGTTCACAAATGACAGAGAGCTATGGCTACACCTTC. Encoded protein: CASSSQMTESYGYTF.

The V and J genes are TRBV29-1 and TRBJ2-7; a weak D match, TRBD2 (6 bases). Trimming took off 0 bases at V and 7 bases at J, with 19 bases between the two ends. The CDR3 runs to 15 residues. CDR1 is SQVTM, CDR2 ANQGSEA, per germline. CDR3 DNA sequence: TGCAGCGTTGAAGACAGCCTGGACGGGAGAGGGGAGCAGTACTTC. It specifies CSVEDSLDGRGEQYF.